This TCR beta chain was identified during a study of T cells in women clearing cervical HPV infection. Overall study context: Only a few women had HLA typing results available. Study observations and caveats: Cases carried less TRBV6-7 than controls: 0.11% versus 0.16%.

About this clone: Its target is unknown. The CDR3 is cut off 3 residues early in the read; its end comes from the germline J gene.

Clones were read by immunoSEQ multiplex PCR, and TCRdb kept only the in-frame ones, dropping some. The sample table includes approximately 35,000 clones. Germline trimming cut 5 bases from V and 7 bases from J; bases unmatched to any gene: 8. The CDR3 extends over 15 amino acids. Germline loops: CDR1 DFQATT, CDR2 SNEGSKA (reference sequence). MY09/MY11 PCR detected cervical HPV DNA; dot-blot assigned genotypes. The rearrangement joins TRBV20-1 to TRBJ2-1; 13 bases are shared with TRBD2. The source of this sequence is a woman aged 18 to 69 with a cervical HPV16 infection that either progressed to CIN3+ or cleared (not recorded which). The sample was blood buffy coat. This chain's CDR3 is CSAGKGLAGMNEQFF. CDR3 DNA (partial): TGCAGTGCTGGGAAGGGACTAGCGGGGATGAATGAG.